A single sample gave rise to the 14 T cell receptor beta chains below, sequenced in a study of radiotherapy plus CTLA-4 blockade in lung cancer. TCRdb's table, derived via immunoSEQ multiplex PCR, lists solely in-frame clones and lacks some. Among 120,000 or so clones, 75% to 90% were seen once, and the ten largest hold approximately 7%. Sequences were derived from peripheral blood, sampled from a patient treated with radiotherapy plus ipilimumab. Receptors were obtained from a human donor with non-small cell lung cancer that progressed on radiotherapy plus ipilimumab.

The chain is built from TRBV29-1 and TRBJ2-1; 7 bases are shared with TRBD2. CDR1 and CDR2 from the germline V gene are SQVTM and ANQGSEA. V lost 6 bases and J lost 9; bases outside the gene matches: 14. The CDR3 length is 14 residues. The CDR3: CSVAGLDRSSEQFF. Here the CDR3 DNA reads TGCAGCGTGGCAGGACTAGACCGTTCCTCTGAGCAGTTCTTC.

This chain uses TRBV13 with TRBJ2-3; 14 bases match TRBD2. Germline V gives CDR1 PRHDT, CDR2 FYEKMQ (reference sequence). The CDR3 has 18 amino acids. Trimming at V came to 8 bases and at J to 3 bases, leaving 13 bases not matched to a gene. The CDR3 sequence: CASGPRTSGRNGTDTQYF. The DNA of the CDR3 is TGTGCCAGCGGACCCCGGACTAGCGGGAGGAACGGAACAGATACGCAGTATTTT.

This chain links TRBV6-1 with TRBJ2-5; 7 nucleotides line up with TRBD2. CDR3 length: 14 residues. Germline CDR1 MNHNS, CDR2 SASEGT. V lost 2 bases and J lost 7; bases outside the gene matches: 7. The CDR3 spells CASSEWGGSGTQYF. The DNA for the CDR3 is TGTGCCAGCAGTGAATGGGGGGGGAGTGGGACCCAGTACTTC.

The rearrangement joins TRBV19 to TRBJ1-5; perhaps TRBD1 as D (6 bases). This CDR3 is built from 15 residues. Between the trimmed V and J ends, which lost 7 bases and 2 bases, there was a span of 15 bases. CDR1 is LNHDA, CDR2 SQIVND, per germline (reference sequence). CDR3 DNA: TGTGCCAGTACCCCCCCGGGGGGCGGCAATCAGCCCCAGCATTTT. Encoded protein: CASTPPGGGNQPQHF.

The chain combines TRBV15 with TRBJ2-7, with 7 bases aligning to TRBD2. Germline lookup yields CDR1 LNHNV and CDR2 YYDKDF (reference sequence). The CDR3 spans 16 residues. V gave up 1 base and J gave up 3 bases; unmatched junction bases: 9. CDR3 amino acids: CATSRALAGGNYEQYF. CDR3 coding DNA: TGTGCCACCAGCAGAGCTTTAGCGGGTGGCAACTACGAGCAGTACTTC.

This chain connects TRBV15 to TRBJ2-5; no definite D call. Germline CDR1 is LNHNV and CDR2 is YYDKDF (reference sequence). The V gene lost 1 base and the J gene lost 5 bases, with 14 bases spanning the gap. This CDR3 spans 15 amino acids. The CDR3 here is CATSRGPAVGETQYF. Here the CDR3 DNA reads TGTGCCACCAGCAGAGGTCCAGCTGTTGGTGAGACCCAGTACTTC.

The rearrangement joins TRBV5-4 to TRBJ1-2, with 7 positions matching TRBD1. V was clipped by 3 bases and J by 11 bases; unmatched bases: 7. This CDR3 is built from 12 residues. Germline values: CDR1 SGHNT, CDR2 YYREEE (reference sequence). The CDR3 spells CASSSETGRYTF. In DNA, the CDR3 is TGTGCCAGCAGCTCTGAGACAGGGAGGTACACCTTC.

This chain joins TRBV11-2 and TRBJ2-7, with D possibly matching TRBD2 (6 bases). The CDR3 is 14 amino acids. The V gene's germline CDR1 is SGHAT and CDR2 FQNNGV. Trimming shortened V by 7 bases and J by 0 bases, and 13 bases separated the two germline ends. The CDR3 DNA reads as TGTGCCAGCACTCCCGGAGGGTACTCCTACGAGCAGTACTTC. Its translation is CASTPGGYSYEQYF.

The chain carries TRBV6-5 and TRBJ1-3; D is ambiguous. Trimming removed 5 bases from V and 0 bases from J, with 8 bases in between. The CDR3 consists of 14 residues. Germline values: CDR1 MNHEY, CDR2 SVGAGI. CDR3 residues: CASSRALSGNTIYF. The CDR3 coding sequence is TGTGCCAGCAGTCGGGCCCTCTCTGGAAACACCATATATTTT.

This rearrangement joins TRBV10-2 to TRBJ2-7, with D possibly being TRBD2 (5 bases). Germline CDR1 WSHSY, CDR2 SAAADI. Trimming took 2 bases from V and 7 from J, leaving 9 bases between them. This CDR3 has 12 amino acids. The CDR3 coding sequence is TGCGCCAGCAGTGAGATTCGCGGGGAGCAGTACTTC. Translating it yields CASSEIRGEQYF.

The chain uses TRBV6-5 and TRBJ2-3; D is unclear. Trimming took off 6 bases at V and 0 bases at J, with 10 bases between the two ends. The CDR3 sequence is 14 residues long. Germline CDR1 and CDR2: MNHEY and SVGAGI. This CDR3 is CASSPTVSTDTQYF. The CDR3 DNA is TGTGCCAGCAGCCCCACGGTGAGCACAGATACGCAGTATTTT.

The chain combines TRBV5-1 with TRBJ1-1; no definite D call. V shed 4 bases and J shed 0 bases, with 10 bases lying between them. Germline V gives CDR1 SGHRS, CDR2 YFSETQ. The CDR3 has 14 residues. CDR3 in DNA: TGCGCCAGCAGCCCCGGATTAATGAACACTGAAGCTTTCTTT. Its protein product is CASSPGLMNTEAFF.

The V and J genes are TRBV6-1 and TRBJ2-3; D is perhaps TRBD2 (6 bases). Trimming removed 4 bases from V and 11 bases from J, with 22 bases in between. Germline V gene data show CDR1 as MNHNS and CDR2 as SASEGT. This CDR3 region has 15 residues. The CDR3 here is CASSAGTGSPRGQYF. Here the CDR3 DNA reads TGTGCCAGCAGTGCCGGGACTGGCTCCCCCCGGGGGCAGTATTTT.

This clone occurred once. This sequence joins TRBV29-1 and TRBJ1-2, with a weak D call TRBD1 (5 bases). Germline CDR1 SQVTM, CDR2 ANQGSEA. This CDR3 spans 11 amino acids. V dropped 4 bases and J dropped 6 bases, with 9 bases sitting between them. The CDR3 reads CSVVLGDGYTF. CDR3 sequence (DNA): TGCAGCGTTGTCTTAGGGGATGGCTACACCTTC.